This TCR beta chain was sequenced in a study of tumor-infiltrating lymphocytes in primary liver carcinoma. Study at large: Sample yields of productive TCRbeta reads, ranging from roughly 3.5 to 7.13 million, were similar across tissue types.

From about 0.5 ug of total RNA, TCR beta-specific cDNA was reverse-transcribed using a constant-region primer. TCR beta libraries came from three nested multiplex PCR rounds using slightly modified ARM-PCR. Rounds one and two of PCR, each of about 10 cycles, were primed with TRBV1-TRBV30 forward primers and a C-beta reverse primer. From the multiplex PCR reads, TCRdb called clonotypes with MiXCR, one entry per CDR3 protein. The sample consists of over 250,000 distinct CDR3 sequences, around 50% of them appearing once. This CDR3 region has 16 residues. Deletions cut 0 bases from V and 7 bases from J, with 16 bases between. From germline, CDR1 is LGHNT and CDR2 FRNRAP. Unsorted whole blood supplied the RNA, and germline DNA was extracted too. This clonotype was seen a few times.

Sample: peripheral blood. This clonotype was sampled from a woman in her thirties with primary liver carcinoma and hepatitis B virus infection. This chain joins TRBV12-5 and TRBJ2-1, with D maybe TRBD1 (6 bases). CDR3 loop: CASGLVKGKGVNEQFF. The CDR3 nucleotides are TGTGCTAGTGGTTTGGTAAAGGGGAAGGGGGTGAATGAGCAGTTCTTC.